The 10 T cell receptor beta chains reported below all come from one sample, sequenced in a study of CD8+ T cells in alopecia areata. Treatment: oral pan-JAK inhibitor, 5-10 mg twice daily. cDNA reverse transcribed from extracted RNA served as the sequencing template. TCRdb's table, derived via immunoSEQ multiplex PCR, lists solely in-frame clones and lacks some. The table has fewer than 250,000 clones, roughly 40% seen once. The sequencing used CD4+ T cells sorted from blood, collected between weeks 36 and 40, from a patient treated with tofacitinib. The receptors here all came from a human donor with alopecia areata.

The V and J genes are TRBV4-3 and TRBJ1-5, with unresolved D. The CDR3 contains 17 residues. Per the germline V gene, CDR1 is LGHNA and CDR2 is YSLEER. V lost 0 bases and J 0 bases, leaving 12 bases between the germline ends. CDR3 in DNA: TGCGCCAGCAGCCAAGATTGGCAGACCACTAGCAATCAGCCCCAGCATTTT. Translated: CASSQDWQTTSNQPQHF.

The rearrangement links TRBV7-3 to TRBJ2-6; D is possibly TRBD1 or TRBD2 (5 bases each). V gave up 9 bases and J gave up 3 bases, with 15 bases separating them. CDR3 size: 15 residues. Germline V gives CDR1 SGHTA, CDR2 FQGTGA. The CDR3 bases are TGTGCCAGTGGGAGAGGGGTGGATGGGGCCAACGTCCTGACTTTC. It yields the protein CASGRGVDGANVLTF.

The chain employs TRBV10-2 and TRBJ2-7, with D perhaps assigned TRBD1 or TRBD2 (5 bases each). Germline CDR1 and CDR2: WSHSY and SAAADI. V was clipped by 6 bases and J by 0 bases, with 12 bases between them. The length of the CDR3 is 14 residues. The DNA of the CDR3 is TGCGCCAGCAGAGATCCGGGACGCTCCTACGAGCAGTACTTC. As protein: CASRDPGRSYEQYF.

The V and J genes are TRBV30 and TRBJ2-3; 9 bases fit TRBD2. The CDR3 length is 15 residues. J was trimmed by 2 bases and V by 0 bases; bases with no gene match: 3. The V gene's germline CDR1 is GTSNPN and CDR2 SVGIG (reference sequence). For the CDR3, the DNA is TGTGCCTGGAGTGTACTAGCGGGCTACACAGATACGCAGTATTTT. Amino acid sequence: CAWSVLAGYTDTQYF.

This clone came up a few times. This sequence joins TRBV7-2 and TRBJ2-7, with 8 bases identical to TRBD1. From germline, CDR1 is SGHTA and CDR2 FQGNSA. The V segment lost 2 bases and the J segment 7 bases; nucleotides outside the gene matches: 7. The CDR3 runs to 14 residues. The CDR3 sequence is CASSLIRQGNEQYF. CDR3 DNA: TGTGCCAGCAGCTTAATTCGACAGGGGAATGAGCAGTACTTC.

About this clone: One junction end disagrees with the germline gene, perhaps due to a read error. J is TRBJ2-7 and V is TRBV6-1; the match to TRBD2 covers 12 bases. The CDR3 contains 14 residues. CDR1 and CDR2 from the germline V gene are MNHNS and SASEGT. CDR3 coding DNA: TGTGCCAGCACCGCTAGCGGGAGGGGACACGAGCAGCACTTC. Translation gives CASTASGRGHEQHF.

This sequence joins TRBV18 and TRBJ2-3, with TRBD1 matching 7 bases. Germline V gene lookup returns CDR1 KGHSH and CDR2 LQKENI. The CDR3 has 15 residues. Germline trimming cut 5 bases from V and 2 bases from J; bases unmatched to any gene: 7. In nucleotides, the CDR3 is TGTGCCAGCTCAGCACAGGGGCGTAACACAGATACGCAGTATTTT. Its protein product is CASSAQGRNTDTQYF.

This clone was found a few times. The CDR3 here is CSVEDPTRTGGQETQYF. The DNA of the CDR3 is TGCAGCGTTGAAGACCCCACCAGGACAGGCGGCCAAGAGACCCAGTACTTC. The genes are TRBV29-1 and TRBJ2-5; 7 bases are shared with TRBD1. V trimming: 0 bases; J trimming: 1 base; junction bases outside the gene matches: 11. Germline CDR1 SQVTM, CDR2 ANQGSEA. This CDR3 is built from 17 residues.

In its sample, this clone was seen a few times. The rearrangement links TRBV7-9 to TRBJ2-3, with TRBD2 as a possible D gene (6 bases). The germline V gene has CDR1 SEHNR and CDR2 FQNEAQ (reference sequence). The CDR3 totals 15 residues. The V and J ends lost 4 bases and 3 bases respectively, with 14 bases between them. This CDR3 is CASSSLGGATDTQYF. For the CDR3, the DNA is TGTGCCAGCAGCTCCCTGGGGGGAGCAACAGATACGCAGTATTTT. The entire variable domain, with the rest obtained from reference TRBV7-9 and TRBJ2-3, is as follows: DTGVSQNPRHKITKRGQNVTFRCDPISEHNRLYWYRQTLGQGPEFLTYFQNEAQLEKSRLLSDRFSAERPKGSFSTLEIQRTEQGDSAMYLCASSSLGGATDTQYFGPGTRLTVL.

The chain employs TRBV11-2 and TRBJ1-1; the D is unclear. The CDR3 has 13 amino acids. Trimming left V 9 bases short and J 0 bases short, with 11 bases between. The germline V gene encodes CDR1 SGHAT and CDR2 FQNNGV. Here the CDR3 reads CASRLGLNTEAFF. The DNA of the CDR3 is TGTGCCAGTCGTTTGGGCCTGAACACTGAAGCTTTCTTT.